The 8 T cell receptor beta chains below were found in one sample sequenced in a study of T cells in Graves' hyperthyroidism and ophthalmopathy. RNA transcripts gave rise to amplified TCR beta CDR3 regions. The study used the HTBI primer set for a first-round RT-PCR of the TCR CDR3. TCRdb fed the multiplex PCR reads into MiXCR, producing one record per CDR3 protein. There are 490,000 or so distinct CDR3 sequences in the sample; 22% occur only once, and approximately 54% lies in the top ten. Sequenced material: blood. The receptors were gathered from an older woman with Graves' ophthalmopathy.

In the case of this clonotype: The germline gene is not matched at one end of the junction; a read error may be the cause. The genes are TRBV3-1 and TRBJ2-5, with D possibly called TRBD1 or TRBD2 (5 bases each). The CDR3 totals 12 residues. Per germline, CDR1 LGHDT and CDR2 YNNKEL (reference sequence). In DNA form, the CDR3 reads TGTGCCAGCAGCCAAGTGGGGGAGACCCGGTACTTC. Protein sequence: CASSQVGETRYF.

The chain joins TRBV29-1 to TRBJ1-1, with D unresolved. This CDR3 has 12 residues. Trimming cost V 2 bases and J 4 bases, with 8 bases left between them. The germline CDR1 and CDR2 sequences are SQVTM and ANQGSEA. CDR3 protein: CSVETRITEAFF. In DNA form, the CDR3 reads TGCAGCGTTGAAACCCGGATCACTGAAGCTTTCTTT.

The chain combines TRBV12-3 or TRBV12-4 with TRBJ2-1; TRBD2 aligns across 10 bases. Trimming at V came to 6 bases and at J to 6 bases, leaving 5 bases not matched to a gene. This CDR3 region has 14 residues. The CDR3 spells CASRRTSGINEQFF. The CDR3 DNA is TGTGCCAGCAGACGTACTAGCGGGATCAATGAGCAGTTCTTC.

This clonotype was counted ten times or more. J is TRBJ1-4 and V is TRBV7-8; 7 nucleotides line up with TRBD1. The CDR3 covers 14 residues. V shed 6 bases, J shed 0 bases, and the junction held 1 base outside the gene matches. The germline V gene has CDR1 SGHVS and CDR2 FQNEAQ. In DNA form, the CDR3 reads TGTGCCAGCAGAGGGACAGCAACTAATGAAAAACTGTTTTTT. Translation gives CASRGTATNEKLFF. Full variable domain (missing parts from reference TRBV7-8 and TRBJ1-4): GAGVSQSPRYKVAKRGQDVALRCDPISGHVSLFWYQQALGQGPEFLTYFQNEAQLDKSGLPSDRFFAERPEGSVSTLKIQRTQQEDSAVYLCASRGTATNEKLFFGSGTQLSVL.

The chain joins TRBV29-1 to TRBJ2-1; tentative D call: TRBD1 (7 bases). Germline values: CDR1 SQVTM, CDR2 ANQGSEA. The CDR3 covers 15 residues. V was pared by 5 bases and J by 12 bases, with 26 bases between. CDR3 amino acids: CSVSPPGGGPRGQFF. In DNA, the CDR3 is TGCAGCGTTTCTCCCCCAGGGGGAGGCCCCCGGGGGCAGTTCTTC.

This chain links TRBV11-2 with TRBJ2-2; maybe TRBD2 (5 bases). Trimming removed 5 bases from V and 6 bases from J, with 22 bases in between. CDR3 length: 17 amino acids. CDR1 and CDR2 from the germline V gene are SGHAT and FQNNGV. The CDR3 DNA reads as TGTGCCAGCAGCCCCGGTACTTGGGGAGAAATTGCCGGGGAGCTGTTTTTT. Residues: CASSPGTWGEIAGELFF.

At least ten counts were recorded for this clonotype. The chain uses TRBV10-2 and TRBJ2-7; D is uncertain. This CDR3 comprises 13 residues. Trimming stripped 7 bases from V and 1 base from J, with 11 bases between. Germline lookup yields CDR1 WSHSY and CDR2 SAAADI. CDR3 protein: CASNPPASYEQYF. As DNA, the CDR3 is TGCGCCAGCAATCCCCCCGCTTCCTACGAGCAGTACTTC.

This clonotype was observed a handful of times. This sequence joins TRBV28 and TRBJ1-3, with D possibly being TRBD1 (5 bases). The V end lost 5 bases, the J end lost 9 bases, and 14 bases lay between the germline ends. Germline CDR1 is MDHEN and CDR2 is SYDVKM. This CDR3 has 13 residues. The CDR3 is CASSLRTYGTIYF. The CDR3 DNA sequence: TGTGCCAGCAGTCTTAGGACATACGGCACCATATATTTT.